This TCR beta chain was captured in a study of blood T cell repertoires in COVID-19 (TCRdb year 2020). About the investigation overall: The collaborator samples originated in the United States, Italy and Spain and spanned the acute and convalescent phases of COVID-19. The material from the prospective study consisted of cDNA or gDNA derived from T cells, B-cell-depleted T cells, or PBMCs. The dataset comprised deeply sampled blood TCRbeta repertoires from subjects exposed to, actively infected with, or recovered from COVID-19. The repertoires were made available in a free public database intended to serve as a resource for research on the immune response to SARS-CoV-2. The samples were drawn from the first 160 participants of the ongoing ImmuneRACE study and from roughly 1,300 subjects provided by 6 global collaborators. Nearly every sample came with metadata listing a de-identified subject ID, COVID-19 status, age in years and sex. Where HLA class I and class II types were available, the types were taken from metadata supplied by the sample provider, not from assay-based typing. The study at large found these results: Clinical and demographic metadata were provided uncurated, with the amount varying by source and participant.

V and J are trimmed by 3 bases and 1 base, and the gene matches miss 5 bases of the junction. The CDR3 measures 15 amino acids from cysteine to phenylalanine. CDR3 DNA only is kept here, 45 bases in frame from base 1. From the germline V gene (reference sequence), CDR1 is WNHNN and CDR2 is SYGVQD. Collaborating institutions collected whole blood in K2EDTA tubes following their own protocols. For TCRbeta analysis, collaborators shipped samples in one of three forms: frozen whole blood, isolated PBMCs, or DNA extracted from either of those sample types. Regarding this clone: This receptor's antigen is unknown. Qualities for individual bases were not recorded, and no much larger clone is one base off.

TCRbeta CDR3 regions were amplified from genomic DNA by means of the immunoSEQ Assay, a bias-controlled multiplex PCR. The source study handled its data this way. Within the assay, amplification of reference gene primers was used to estimate how many nucleated cells each sample contained. To quantify the absolute abundance of each unique TCRbeta CDR3 rearrangement, sequence reads were collapsed and filtered. For each sample, productive Simpson clonality was calculated as the square root of Simpson's diversity index across productive rearrangements. Entries here come from immuneACCESS through TCRdb and include only in-frame sequences with V and J called. Some clones fail to appear in such tables; in the studies checked, an unresolved V gene covers under half of the shortfall, and the cause of the remainder is unknown. V, J and clone size derive from that table, while D and trimming were established from the DNA sequence. A total of over 100,000 clones appear in this sample, roughly 80% of them only once. The top ten clones comprise more than 4.5% of the sample.

This receptor was taken from a man aged 60 to 69 with acute or convalescent COVID-19. Input material: peripheral blood. This sequence uses TRBV10-1 and TRBJ1-1, and 7 bases in between align with TRBD1. The CDR3 region reads CASSDRGPPNTEAFF. The DNA is as follows: TGCGCCAGCAGTGATAGGGGGCCCCCGAACACTGAAGCTTTCTTT.